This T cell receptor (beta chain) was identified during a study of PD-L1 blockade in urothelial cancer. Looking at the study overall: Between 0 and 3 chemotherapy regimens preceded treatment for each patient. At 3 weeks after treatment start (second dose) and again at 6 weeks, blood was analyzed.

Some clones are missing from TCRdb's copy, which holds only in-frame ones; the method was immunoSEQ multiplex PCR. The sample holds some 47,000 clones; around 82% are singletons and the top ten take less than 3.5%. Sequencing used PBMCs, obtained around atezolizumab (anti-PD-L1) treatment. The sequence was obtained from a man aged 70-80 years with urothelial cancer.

The CDR3 region has the DNA TGTGCCAGCAGTGAGTGGCGGTACGAGCAGTACTTC. This encodes CASSEWRYEQYF. This chain connects TRBV6-1 to TRBJ2-7; D unresolved. The CDR3 totals 12 residues. Germline values: CDR1 MNHNS, CDR2 SASEGT. The germline V and J ends were trimmed by 3 bases and 4 bases, with 7 bases remaining between them.